This section outlines one TCR beta chain sequence together with its context. V dropped 0 bases and J dropped 12 bases, with 13 bases sitting between them. Germline CDR1 is SGHDT and CDR2 is YYEEEE. The CDR3 has 13 residues. The sample belongs to a study of PD-L1 blockade in urothelial cancer. Across the study: Patients had undergone 0 to 3 prior chemotherapy regimens. After treatment start, blood was analyzed at 3 weeks (second dose) and at 6 weeks.

Synthetic analogs of TCR templates were spiked into every PCR. Repertoires were generated with immunoSEQ multiplex PCR, while TCRdb's copy carries only in-frame clones and drops some. The sample consists of tens of thousands of clones, about four fifths of them appearing once. The chain couples TRBV5-6 to TRBJ2-1; a possible D gene is TRBD2 (6 bases). The clonotype originates from a man between 65 and 85 years old with urothelial cancer. This specimen was PBMCs, taken around atezolizumab (anti-PD-L1) treatment. The CDR3 sequence: CASSLEVGGWQFF. CDR3 coding DNA: TGTGCCAGCAGCTTGGAAGTGGGGGGTTGGCAGTTCTTC.